This TCR beta chain derives from a study of OX40 agonist ivuxolimab in advanced cancers. Study-level information: Partial responses were recorded for three patients, including one with hepatocellular carcinoma and two with cutaneous melanoma.

Data came from immunoSEQ multiplex PCR; TCRdb stores just in-frame clones and leaves some out. Found here are about 50,000 clones, approximately 86% of them singletons; the top ten hold around 10%. V shed 4 bases and J shed 12 bases, with 11 bases lying between them. Germline CDR1 reads SGHDT; CDR2 reads YYEEEE. The length of the CDR3 is 12 residues. The clonotype originates from an adult with an advanced solid tumor such as melanoma, head and neck, liver or kidney cancer. V usage is TRBV5-6 and J usage is TRBJ1-6, with TRBD1 as a possible D gene (6 bases). The source material was CD4+ or CD8+ T cells sorted from blood, sampled in a trial of the OX40 agonist ivuxolimab. CDR3 bases: TGTGCCAGCAGCCTAGGGACATTACCCCTCCACTTT. As protein: CASSLGTLPLHF.